The entry that follows covers one T cell receptor (beta chain) sequence. Trimming cost V 5 bases and J 3 bases, with 11 bases left between them. The V gene's germline CDR1 is MNHEY and CDR2 SVGAGI. The CDR3 length is 14 residues. The data derive from a study of blood T cell repertoires in COVID-19. Original analysis: Researchers report that nucleated cell counts were estimated from reference gene primer amplification. This table comes from immunoSEQ multiplex PCR, and its TCRdb copy is limited to in-frame clones, with some not included. That table gives V, J and clone size, and the DNA gave D and trimming. In the table there are around 400,000 clones, 89% of which are singletons.

The chain combines TRBV6-5 with TRBJ1-5; no reliable D call. The source of this sequence is a man in his forties with acute or convalescent COVID-19. Sequenced: peripheral blood. The CDR3 DNA sequence: TGTGCCAGCAGTCGAAACAGTTTCAATCAGCCCCAGCATTTT. Translation gives CASSRNSFNQPQHF.